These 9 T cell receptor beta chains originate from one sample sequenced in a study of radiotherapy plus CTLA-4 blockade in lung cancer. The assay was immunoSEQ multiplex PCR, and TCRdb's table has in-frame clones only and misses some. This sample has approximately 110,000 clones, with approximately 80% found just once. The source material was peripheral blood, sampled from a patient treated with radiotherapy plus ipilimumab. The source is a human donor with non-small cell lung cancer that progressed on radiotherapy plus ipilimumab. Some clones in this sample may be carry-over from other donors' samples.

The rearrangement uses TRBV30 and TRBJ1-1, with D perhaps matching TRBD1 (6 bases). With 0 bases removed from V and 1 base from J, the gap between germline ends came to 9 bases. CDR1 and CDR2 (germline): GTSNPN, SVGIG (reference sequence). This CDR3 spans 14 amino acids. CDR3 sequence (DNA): TGTGCCTGGAGTGTATTACAGGGGAACACTGAAGCTTTCTTT. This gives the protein CAWSVLQGNTEAFF. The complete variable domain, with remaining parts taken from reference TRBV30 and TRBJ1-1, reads SQTIHQWPATLVQPVGSPLSLECTVEGTSNPNLYWYRQAAGRGLQLLFYSVGIGQISSEVPQNLSASRPQDRQFILSSKKLLLSDSGFYLCAWSVLQGNTEAFFGQGTRLTVV.

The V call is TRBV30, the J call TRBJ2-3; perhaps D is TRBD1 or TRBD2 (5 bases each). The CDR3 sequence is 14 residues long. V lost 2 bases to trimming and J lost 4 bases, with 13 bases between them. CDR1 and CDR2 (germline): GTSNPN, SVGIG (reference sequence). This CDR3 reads CAWSQQAGADTQYF. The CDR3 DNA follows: TGTGCCTGGAGTCAACAGGCGGGCGCAGATACGCAGTATTTT.

The CDR3 DNA is TGTGCCAGCGAGGAGGCAGGCCAGCCCCAGCATTTT. Amino acids: CASEEAGQPQHF. The chain combines TRBV2 with TRBJ1-5, with D uncertain. The CDR3 has 12 amino acids. Trimming left V 8 bases short and J 7 bases short, with 12 bases between. From germline, CDR1 is SNHLY and CDR2 FYNNEI.

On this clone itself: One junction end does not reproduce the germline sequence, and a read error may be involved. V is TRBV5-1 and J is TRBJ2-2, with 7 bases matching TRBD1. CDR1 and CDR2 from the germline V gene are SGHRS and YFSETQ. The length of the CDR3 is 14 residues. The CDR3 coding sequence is TGCGCCAGCAGCTTACAGGGGAACCCCGGGGAGCTGTTTTTT. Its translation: CASSLQGNPGELFF.

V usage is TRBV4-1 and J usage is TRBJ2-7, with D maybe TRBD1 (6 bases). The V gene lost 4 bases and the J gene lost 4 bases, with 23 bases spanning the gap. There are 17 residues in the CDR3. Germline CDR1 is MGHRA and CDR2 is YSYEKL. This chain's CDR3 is CASSRMNRERKLYEQYF. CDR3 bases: TGCGCCAGCAGCCGGATGAACAGGGAGCGAAAACTTTACGAGCAGTACTTC.

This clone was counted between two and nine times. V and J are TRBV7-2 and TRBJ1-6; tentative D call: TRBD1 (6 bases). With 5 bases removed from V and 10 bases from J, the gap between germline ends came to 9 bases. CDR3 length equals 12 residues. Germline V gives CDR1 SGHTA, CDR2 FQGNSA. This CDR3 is CASSPDSSPLHF. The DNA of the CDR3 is TGTGCCAGCAGCCCGGACAGCTCACCCCTCCACTTT.

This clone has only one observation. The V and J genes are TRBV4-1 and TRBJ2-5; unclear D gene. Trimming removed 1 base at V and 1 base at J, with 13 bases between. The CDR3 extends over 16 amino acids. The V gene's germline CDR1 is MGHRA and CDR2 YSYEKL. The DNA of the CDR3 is TGCGCCAGCAGCCAAGCCCCGGCGCCGAGCCAAGAGACCCAGTACTTC. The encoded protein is CASSQAPAPSQETQYF.

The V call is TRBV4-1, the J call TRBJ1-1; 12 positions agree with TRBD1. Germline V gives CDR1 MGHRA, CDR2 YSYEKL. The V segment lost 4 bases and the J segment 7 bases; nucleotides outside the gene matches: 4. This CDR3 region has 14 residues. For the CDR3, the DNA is TGCGCCAGCAGCCGGGACAGGGGGCAGGGTGAAGCTTTCTTT. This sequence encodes CASSRDRGQGEAFF.

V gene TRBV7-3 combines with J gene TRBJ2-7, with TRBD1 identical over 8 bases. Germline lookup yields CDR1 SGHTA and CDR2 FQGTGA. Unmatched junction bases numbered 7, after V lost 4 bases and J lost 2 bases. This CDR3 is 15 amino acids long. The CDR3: CASSSRGQGPYEQYF. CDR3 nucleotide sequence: TGTGCCAGCAGCTCTAGAGGACAGGGACCCTACGAGCAGTACTTC. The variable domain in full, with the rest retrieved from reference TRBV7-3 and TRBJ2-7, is GAGVSQTPSNKVTEKGKYVELRCDPISGHTALYWYRQSLGQGPEFLIYFQGTGAADDSGLPNDRFFAVRPEGSVSTLKIQRTERGDSAVYLCASSSRGQGPYEQYFGPGTRLTVT.